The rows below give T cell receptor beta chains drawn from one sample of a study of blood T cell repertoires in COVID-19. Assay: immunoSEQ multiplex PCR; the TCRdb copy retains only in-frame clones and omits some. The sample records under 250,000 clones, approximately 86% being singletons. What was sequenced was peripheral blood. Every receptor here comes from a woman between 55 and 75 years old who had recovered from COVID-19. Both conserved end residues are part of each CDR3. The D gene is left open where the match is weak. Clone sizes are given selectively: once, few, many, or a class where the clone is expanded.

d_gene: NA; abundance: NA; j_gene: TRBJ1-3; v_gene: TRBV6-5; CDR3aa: CASISSVNTIYF; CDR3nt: TGTGCCAGTATCTCCTCAGTAAACACCATATATTTT
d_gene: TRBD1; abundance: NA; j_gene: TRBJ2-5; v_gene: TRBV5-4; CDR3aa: CASSGWDRRETQYF; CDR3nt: TGTGCCAGCAGCGGTTGGGACAGGCGTGAGACCCAGTACTTC
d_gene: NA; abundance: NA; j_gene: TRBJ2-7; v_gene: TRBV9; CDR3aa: CASSVGDSTYEQYF; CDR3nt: TGTGCCAGCAGCGTAGGAGACAGCACCTACGAGCAGTACTTC
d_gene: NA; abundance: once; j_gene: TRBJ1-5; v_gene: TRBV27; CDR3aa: CASSTPRQGPNQPQHF; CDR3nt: TGTGCCAGCAGCACCCCTAGGCAGGGGCCCAATCAGCCCCAGCATTTT
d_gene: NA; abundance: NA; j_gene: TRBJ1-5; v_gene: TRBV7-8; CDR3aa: CASSPTGGDQPQHF; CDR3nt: TGTGCCAGCAGCCCGACCGGGGGGGATCAGCCCCAGCATTTT
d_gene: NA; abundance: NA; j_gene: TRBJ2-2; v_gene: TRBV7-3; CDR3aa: CASSLVHRGGTGELFF; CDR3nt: TGTGCCAGCAGCTTAGTTCACAGGGGAGGCACCGGGGAGCTGTTTTTT
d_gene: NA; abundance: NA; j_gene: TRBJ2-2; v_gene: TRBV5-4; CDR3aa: CASSLAESTGELFF; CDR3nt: TGTGCCAGCAGCTTGGCAGAAAGCACCGGGGAGCTGTTTTTT
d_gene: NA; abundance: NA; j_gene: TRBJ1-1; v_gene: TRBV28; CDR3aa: CASSDTGIRGGTEAFF; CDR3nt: TGTGCCAGCAGTGATACAGGGATCCGGGGGGGCACTGAAGCTTTCTTT
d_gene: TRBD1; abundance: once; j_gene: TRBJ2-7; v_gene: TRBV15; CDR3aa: CATSRGTGFLQYF; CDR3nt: TGTGCCACCAGCAGAGGGACAGGTTTTTTGCAGTACTTC
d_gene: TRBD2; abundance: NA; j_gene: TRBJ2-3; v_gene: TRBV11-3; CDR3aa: CASSAGLATQYF; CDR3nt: TGTGCCAGCAGCGCCGGACTAGCTACGCAGTATTTT
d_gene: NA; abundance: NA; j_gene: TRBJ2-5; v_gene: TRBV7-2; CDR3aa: CASSLGPQETQYF; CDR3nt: TGTGCCAGCAGCTTGGGCCCTCAAGAGACCCAGTACTTC
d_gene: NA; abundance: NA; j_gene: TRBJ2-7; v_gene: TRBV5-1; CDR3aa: CASSLGQVASYEQYF; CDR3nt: TGCGCCAGCAGCTTGGGACAGGTAGCCTCCTACGAGCAGTACTTC
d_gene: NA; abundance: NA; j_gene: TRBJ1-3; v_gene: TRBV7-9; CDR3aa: CASSLVSSGNTIYF; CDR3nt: TGTGCCAGCAGCTTAGTCTCCTCTGGAAACACCATATATTTT
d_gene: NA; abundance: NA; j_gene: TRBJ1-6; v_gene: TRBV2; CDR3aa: CASTQADGGNSPLHF; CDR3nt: TGTGCCAGCACCCAGGCGGACGGAGGTAATTCACCCCTCCACTTT
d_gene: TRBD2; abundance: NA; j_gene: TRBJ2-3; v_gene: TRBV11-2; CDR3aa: CASSRGGTSGQGTQYF; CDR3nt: TGTGCCAGCAGCAGGGGGGGGACTAGCGGCCAGGGTACGCAGTATTTT
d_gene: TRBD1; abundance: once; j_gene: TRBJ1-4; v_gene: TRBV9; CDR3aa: CASSQTGDEKLFF; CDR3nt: TGTGCCAGCAGCCAAACAGGGGACGAAAAACTGTTTTTT
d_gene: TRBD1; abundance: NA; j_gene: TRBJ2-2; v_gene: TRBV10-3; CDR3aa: CAIREDRVGVHTGELFF; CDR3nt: TGTGCCATCAGAGAGGACAGGGTCGGTGTTCACACCGGGGAGCTGTTTTTT
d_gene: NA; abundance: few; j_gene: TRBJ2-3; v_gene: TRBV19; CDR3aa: CATRTRGRTADTQYF; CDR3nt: TGTGCCACCCGAACCCGGGGGAGGACTGCAGATACGCAGTATTTT
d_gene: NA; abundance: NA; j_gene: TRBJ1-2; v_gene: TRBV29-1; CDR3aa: CSVEDSSRGYTF; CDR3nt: TGCAGCGTTGAAGATAGTTCTAGGGGCTACACCTTC
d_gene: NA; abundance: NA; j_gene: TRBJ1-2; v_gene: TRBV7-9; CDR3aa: CASSLEASVYGYTF; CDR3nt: TGTGCCAGCAGCCTCGAGGCGTCCGTCTATGGCTACACCTTC
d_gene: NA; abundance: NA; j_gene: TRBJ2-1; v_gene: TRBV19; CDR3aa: CASSPDPSAKQFF; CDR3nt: TGTGCCAGTAGCCCCGACCCTAGCGCCAAGCAGTTCTTC
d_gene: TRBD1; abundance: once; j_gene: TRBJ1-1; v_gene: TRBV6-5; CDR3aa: CASSYAIQGAHTEAFF; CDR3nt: TGTGCCAGCAGTTACGCCATTCAGGGGGCACACACTGAAGCTTTCTTT
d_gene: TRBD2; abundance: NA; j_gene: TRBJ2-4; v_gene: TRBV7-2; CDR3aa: CASSLSGGAVAKNIQYF; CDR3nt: TGTGCCAGCAGCTTAAGCGGGGGGGCCGTAGCCAAAAACATTCAGTACTTC
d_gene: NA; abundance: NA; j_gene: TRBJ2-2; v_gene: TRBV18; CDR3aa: CASSPLTANTGELFF; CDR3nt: TGTGCCAGCTCACCTCTAACAGCGAACACCGGGGAGCTGTTTTTT
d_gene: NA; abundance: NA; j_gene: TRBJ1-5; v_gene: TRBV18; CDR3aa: CASSQTRTAGQPQHF; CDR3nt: TGTGCCAGCTCCCAAACGCGAACCGCCGGGCAGCCCCAGCATTTT
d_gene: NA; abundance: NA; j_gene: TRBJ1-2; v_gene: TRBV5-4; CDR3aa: CASSLGANSNYGYTF; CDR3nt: TGTGCCAGCAGCTTGGGCGCTAACAGTAACTATGGCTACACCTTC
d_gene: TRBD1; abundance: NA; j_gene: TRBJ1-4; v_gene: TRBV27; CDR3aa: CASSLNPVQGATNEKLFF; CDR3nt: TGTGCCAGCAGTTTAAACCCAGTACAGGGGGCAACTAATGAAAAACTGTTTTTT
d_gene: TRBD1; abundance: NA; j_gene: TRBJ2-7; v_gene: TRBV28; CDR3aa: CASSQWDRSSYEQYF; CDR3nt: TGTGCCAGCAGCCAGTGGGACAGGAGCTCCTACGAGCAGTACTTC
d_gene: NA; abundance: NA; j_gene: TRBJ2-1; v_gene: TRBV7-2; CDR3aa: CASSLSAGSLYNEQFF; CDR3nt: TGTGCCAGCAGCTTAAGCGCAGGGTCCCTTTACAATGAGCAGTTCTTC
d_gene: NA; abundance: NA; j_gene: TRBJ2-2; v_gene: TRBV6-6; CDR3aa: CASSYSRQLEELFF; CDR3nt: TGTGCCAGCAGTTACTCGCGACAGTTAGAGGAGCTGTTTTTT
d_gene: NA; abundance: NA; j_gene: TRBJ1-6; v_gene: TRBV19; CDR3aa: CASSARVGDSPLHF; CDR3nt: TGTGCCAGTTCGGCCAGGGTCGGTGATTCACCCCTCCACTTT
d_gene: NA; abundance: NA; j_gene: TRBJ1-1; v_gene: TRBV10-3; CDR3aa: CAISDWNSEAFF; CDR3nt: TGTGCCATCAGTGACTGGAACAGTGAAGCTTTCTTT
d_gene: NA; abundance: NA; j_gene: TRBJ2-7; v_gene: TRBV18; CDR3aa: CASSPRRDSYEQYF; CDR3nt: TGTGCCAGCTCACCAAGGCGGGACTCCTACGAGCAGTACTTC
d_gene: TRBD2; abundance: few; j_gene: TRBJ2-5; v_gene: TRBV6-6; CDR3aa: CASSYARGGVETQYF; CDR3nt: TGTGCCAGCAGTTACGCGCGGGGGGGCGTCGAGACCCAGTACTTC
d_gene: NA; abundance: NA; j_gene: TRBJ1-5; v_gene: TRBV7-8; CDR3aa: CASSLVPADYSNQPQHF; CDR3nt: TGTGCCAGCAGCTTAGTGCCGGCAGACTATAGCAATCAGCCCCAGCATTTT
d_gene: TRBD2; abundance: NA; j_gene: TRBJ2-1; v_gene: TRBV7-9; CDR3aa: CASSSRVLAGRNEQFF; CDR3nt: TGTGCCAGCAGCTCCCGGGTCTTAGCGGGGAGGAATGAGCAGTTCTTC
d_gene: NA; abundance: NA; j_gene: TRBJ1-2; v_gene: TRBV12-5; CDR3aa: CASVRGLEGYTF; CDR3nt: TGTGCTAGTGTGCGGGGATTGGAAGGCTACACCTTC
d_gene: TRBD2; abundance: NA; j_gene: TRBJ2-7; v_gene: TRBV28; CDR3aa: CASIPGGGASHEQYF; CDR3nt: TGTGCCAGCATCCCCGGCGGGGGGGCCTCCCACGAGCAGTACTTC
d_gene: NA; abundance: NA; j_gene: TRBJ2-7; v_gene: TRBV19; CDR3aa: CASSNRPRDEQYF; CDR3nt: TGTGCCAGTAGCAACAGGCCCAGGGACGAGCAGTACTTC
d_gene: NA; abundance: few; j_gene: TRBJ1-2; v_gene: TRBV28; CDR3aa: CASTQGLFGGYTF; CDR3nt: TGTGCCAGCACCCAGGGACTCTTTGGCGGCTACACCTTC
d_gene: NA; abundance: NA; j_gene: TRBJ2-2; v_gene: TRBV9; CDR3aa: CASSFTDTGELFF; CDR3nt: TGTGCCAGCAGCTTCACAGACACCGGGGAGCTGTTTTTT
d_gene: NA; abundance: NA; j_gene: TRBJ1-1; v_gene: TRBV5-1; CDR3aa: CASSRVDRGDTEAFF; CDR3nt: TGCGCCAGCAGCAGGGTGGACCGGGGGGACACTGAAGCTTTCTTT